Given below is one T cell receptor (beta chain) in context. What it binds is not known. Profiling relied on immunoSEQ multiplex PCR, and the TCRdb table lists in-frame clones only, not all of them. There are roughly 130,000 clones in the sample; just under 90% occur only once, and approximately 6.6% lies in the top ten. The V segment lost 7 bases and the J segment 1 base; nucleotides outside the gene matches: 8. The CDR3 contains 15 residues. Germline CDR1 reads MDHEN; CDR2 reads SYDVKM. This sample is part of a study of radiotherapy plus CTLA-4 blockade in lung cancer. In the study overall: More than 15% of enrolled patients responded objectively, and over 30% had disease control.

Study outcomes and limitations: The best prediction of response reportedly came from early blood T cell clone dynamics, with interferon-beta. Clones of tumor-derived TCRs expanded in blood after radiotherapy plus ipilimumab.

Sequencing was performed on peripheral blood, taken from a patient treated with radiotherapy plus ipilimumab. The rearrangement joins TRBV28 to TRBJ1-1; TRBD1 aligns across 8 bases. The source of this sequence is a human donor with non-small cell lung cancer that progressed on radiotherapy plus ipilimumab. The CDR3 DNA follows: TGTGCCAGCACCCCAGGGGGCGTATGGAACACTGAAGCTTTCTTT. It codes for CASTPGGVWNTEAFF.